The text below deals with one TCR beta chain. Its antigen is currently not known. Base qualities are not recorded, but no much larger clone differs from it by a single base. The data derive from a study of blood T cell repertoires in COVID-19 (dated by TCRdb to the early 2020s). For the study in its entirety: Samples from collaborators originated in the United States, Italy and Spain and spanned both the acute and convalescent phases of COVID-19. The prospective study material was composed of cDNA or gDNA derived from T cells, B-cell-depleted T cells, or PBMCs. The dataset comprised deeply sampled blood TCRbeta repertoires from subjects exposed to, actively infected with, or recovered from COVID-19. The repertoires were released in a freely available public database meant as a resource for research on the immune response to SARS-CoV-2. The samples were drawn from two sources: the first 160 participants of the ongoing ImmuneRACE study, and 1,254 subjects contributed by 6 global collaborators. A de-identified subject ID, COVID-19 status, age in years and sex were almost always included in the sample metadata. Where HLA class I and class II types were available, the types were taken from metadata supplied by the sample provider, not from assay-based typing. General findings and caveats noted by the study authors: The quantity of clinical and demographic metadata differed by source and by participant and was supplied without curation.

The immunoSEQ Assay, a bias-controlled multiplex PCR, was used to amplify TCRbeta CDR3 regions from genomic DNA. On the authors' methods: The number of nucleated cells in each sample was estimated from the amplification of reference gene primers within the assay. To quantify the absolute abundance of each unique TCRbeta CDR3 rearrangement, sequence reads were collapsed and filtered. Productive Simpson clonality was computed per sample as the square root of Simpson's diversity index over productive rearrangements. TCRdb mirrors the immuneACCESS table, restricted to in-frame sequences. Some clones are absent from its copies; in checked studies, under half trace to an unresolved V gene, and the reason for the others is unknown. The V and J calls and clone size are taken from that table; D and trimming were inferred from the DNA. For this sample there are 350,000 to 450,000 clones; about 90% appear just once. The biggest ten clones account for 1% to 1.5% of the sample.

Taken from the germline V gene, the CDR1 and CDR2 loops are LGHNA and YSLEER. Spanning cysteine to phenylalanine, the CDR3 consists of 16 amino acids. The entry retains the CDR3 DNA only, 48 bases that are in frame from base 1. The junction shows trimming of 1 base on V and 7 bases on J, plus 19 bases between the germline ends. Each collaborating institution followed its own protocols to collect whole blood in K2EDTA tubes. Collaborator samples were shipped for TCRbeta analysis as frozen whole blood, isolated PBMCs, or DNA extracted from either sample type. Sequenced input: peripheral blood. The chain links TRBV4-3 with TRBJ1-2, with TRBD1 perhaps the D gene, on 6 matching bases. This TCR was recovered from a man between 35 and 55 years old with acute or convalescent COVID-19. The nucleotide sequence is TGCGCCAGCAGCCAAGCCCAAACATACAGGGTTGCTGGCTACACCTTC. Its coded protein is CASSQAQTYRVAGYTF.